The present TCR beta chain was sequenced within a study of brain T cells in children with intractable seizures. Libraries were prepared by immunoSEQ multiplex PCR; TCRdb keeps only in-frame clonotypes and omits some of them. The repertoire holds a few hundred thousand clones, with about 93% as singletons. Described time point: blood from clinic visit 5 months post-surgery; TSC patient then seizure free. Surgery cases with the highest brain T cell transcript signatures were chosen for sequencing. This CDR3 is built from 14 residues. Germline CDR1 and CDR2: MGHDK and SYGVNS. V lost 5 bases to trimming and J lost 4 bases, with 14 bases between them.

This chain connects TRBV25-1 to TRBJ1-2; D gene unclear. The specimen comprised peripheral blood, sampled less than 6 months after surgery. This sequence originates from a boy younger than two with tuberous sclerosis and intractable seizures. Here the CDR3 DNA reads TGTGCCAGCAGTCCAGAGAAAGGGATCTATGGCTACACCTTC. Translating it yields CASSPEKGIYGYTF.